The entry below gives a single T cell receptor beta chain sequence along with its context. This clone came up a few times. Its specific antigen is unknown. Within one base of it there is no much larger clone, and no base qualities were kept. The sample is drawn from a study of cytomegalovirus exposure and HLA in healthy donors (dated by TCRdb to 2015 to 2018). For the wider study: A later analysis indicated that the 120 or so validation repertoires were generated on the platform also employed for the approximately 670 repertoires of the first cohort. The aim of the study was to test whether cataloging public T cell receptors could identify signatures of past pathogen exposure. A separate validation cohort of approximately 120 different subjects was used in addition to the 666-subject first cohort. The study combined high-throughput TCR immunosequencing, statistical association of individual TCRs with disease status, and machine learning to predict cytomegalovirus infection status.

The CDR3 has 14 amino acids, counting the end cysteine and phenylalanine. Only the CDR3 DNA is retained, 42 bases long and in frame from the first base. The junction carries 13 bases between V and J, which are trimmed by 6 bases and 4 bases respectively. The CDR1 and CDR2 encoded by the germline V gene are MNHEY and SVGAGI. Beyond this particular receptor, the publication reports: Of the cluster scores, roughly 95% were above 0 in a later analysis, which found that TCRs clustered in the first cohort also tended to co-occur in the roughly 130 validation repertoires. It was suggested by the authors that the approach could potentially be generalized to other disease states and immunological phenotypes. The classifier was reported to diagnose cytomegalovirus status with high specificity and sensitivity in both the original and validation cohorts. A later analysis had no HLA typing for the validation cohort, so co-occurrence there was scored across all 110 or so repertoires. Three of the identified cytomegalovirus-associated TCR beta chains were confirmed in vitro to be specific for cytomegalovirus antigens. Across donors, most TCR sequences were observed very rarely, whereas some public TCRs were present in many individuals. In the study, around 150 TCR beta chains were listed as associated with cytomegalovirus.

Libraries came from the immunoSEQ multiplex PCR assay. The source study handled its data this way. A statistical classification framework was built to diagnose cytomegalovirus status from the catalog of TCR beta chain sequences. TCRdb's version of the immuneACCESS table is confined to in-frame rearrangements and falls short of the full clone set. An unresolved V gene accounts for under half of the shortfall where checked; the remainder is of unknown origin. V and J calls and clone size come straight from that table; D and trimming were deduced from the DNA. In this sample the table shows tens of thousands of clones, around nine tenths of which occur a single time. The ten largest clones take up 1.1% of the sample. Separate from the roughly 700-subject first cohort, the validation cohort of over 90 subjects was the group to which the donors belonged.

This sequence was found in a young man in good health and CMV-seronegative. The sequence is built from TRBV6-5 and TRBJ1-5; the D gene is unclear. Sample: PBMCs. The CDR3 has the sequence CASRERATNQPQHF. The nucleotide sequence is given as TGTGCCAGCAGGGAGAGGGCAACAAATCAGCCCCAGCATTTT.